The next 27 T cell receptor beta chains were all read from a single sample in a study of spatial heterogeneity in lung cancer. General study findings and limits: It was found that expanded intratumoral alpha and beta TCR counts tracked tumor mutation counts.

Regarding time point: sample taken at primary tumor resection. TCRdb used MiXCR to reprocess the 5' RACE reads, holding one entry per CDR3 protein. There are fewer than 20,000 distinct CDR3 sequences in the sample; 5.8% occur only once, and 10% lies in the top ten. For these receptors, no antigen is known. The sequencing used lung tumor tissue, collected at surgery. The receptors stem from a female donor with early-stage non-small cell lung cancer.

Points on this clonotype: This beta chain is a stray read from a library made for alpha chains; its abundance is not meaningful. The V gene is TRBV11-2, the J gene TRBJ1-2, with no clear D. From germline, CDR1 is SGHAT and CDR2 FQNNGV. This CDR3 has 12 amino acids. Trimming left V 1 base short and J 4 bases short, with 4 bases between. The CDR3 coding sequence is TGTGCCAGCAGCTTAGGGGTCTATGGCTACACCTTC. Protein product: CASSLGVYGYTF.

This clonotype was seen at least ten times. This beta chain lies outside the target of a library built for alpha chains; its clone size means little. J is TRBJ2-1 and V is TRBV10-3; 12 bases map to TRBD2. Germline values: CDR1 ENHRY, CDR2 SYGVKD. J gave up 9 bases and V 2 bases, and 8 bases lay outside the gene matches. CDR3 length equals 16 residues. CDR3 residues: CAISEPTSGRLSEQFF. CDR3 nucleotide sequence: TGTGCCATCAGTGAGCCCACTAGCGGGAGGCTGAGTGAGCAGTTCTTC.

This clonotype has at least ten counts. This beta chain came through as a stray read in a library set up for alpha chains, and its size says little. The rearrangement links TRBV11-1 to TRBJ2-2; 8 bases are a match to TRBD1. V was pared by 5 bases and J by 2 bases, with 4 bases of the junction left unmatched. The CDR3 is made up of 15 amino acids. Germline CDR1 SGHAT, CDR2 FQDESV (reference sequence). The CDR3 nucleotides are TGTGCCAGCAGCAGACAGGGGACCAACACCGGGGAGCTGTTTTTT. Protein product: CASSRQGTNTGELFF.

This clonotype is medium-sized within its sample. This beta chain is off target for a library built for alpha chains, so its abundance means little. The rearrangement uses TRBV3-1 and TRBJ1-2, with 7 bases lining up with TRBD1. This CDR3 has 16 residues. The germline CDR1 and CDR2 sequences are LGHDT and YNNKEL (reference sequence). V shed 5 bases and J 4 bases; nucleotides not matched to a gene: 13. The DNA of the CDR3 is TGTGCCAGCAGCACACCCGGACAGGAGTTTTCCTATGGCTACACCTTC. Amino acid sequence: CASSTPGQEFSYGYTF.

This clonotype was counted many times. The library was built for alpha chains, so this beta chain is an off-target read and its size means little. The chain is built from TRBV20-1 and TRBJ2-6, with D perhaps TRBD2 (5 bases). Germline V gene lookup returns CDR1 DFQATT and CDR2 SNEGSKA (reference sequence). CDR3 size: 14 residues. With 5 bases removed from V and 0 bases from J, the gap between germline ends came to 8 bases. CDR3 sequence: CSARTHSGANVLTF. The CDR3 bases are TGCAGTGCTCGGACTCACTCTGGGGCCAACGTCCTGACTTTC.

In its sample, this clonotype ranks as medium-sized. This beta chain lies outside the target of a library built for alpha chains; its clone size means little. The chain combines TRBV4-2 with TRBJ2-3; 8 bases fit TRBD2. Germline loops: CDR1 LGHNA, CDR2 YNFKEQ. J lost 3 bases, V lost 1 base, and 3 bases had no gene match. CDR3 size: 15 residues. The DNA of the CDR3 is TGTGCCAGCAGCCAAGGCGGGAGGTTTACAGATACGCAGTATTTT. Translation: CASSQGGRFTDTQYF.

On this clonotype itself: This beta chain is a stray sequence in a library constructed for alpha chains; its clone size is not meaningful. V gene TRBV5-1 combines with J gene TRBJ2-3, with TRBD1 matching 12 bases. This CDR3 spans 16 amino acids. Looked up from germline, CDR1 is SGHRS and CDR2 is YFSETQ. The ends lost 4 bases at V and 4 bases at J; junction bases unmatched: 7. CDR3 sequence (DNA): TGCGCCAGCAGCCCGGGACAGGGGGCGCGATCAGATACGCAGTATTTT. Translating gives CASSPGQGARSDTQYF.

This clonotype was seen ten or more times. In a library made to pick up alpha chains, this beta chain is a stray read with a size that means little. The chain uses TRBV10-3 and TRBJ2-3; the D gene is possibly TRBD2 (5 bases). CDR1 and CDR2 (germline): ENHRY, SYGVKD. The CDR3 runs to 14 residues. The V gene lost 0 bases and the J gene lost 7 bases, with 11 bases spanning the gap. The DNA of the CDR3 is TGTGCCATCAGTGAGTCGACCGGGGTTCATACGCAGTATTTT. Its protein is CAISESTGVHTQYF.

Many counts were recorded for this clonotype. This beta chain appears as a stray read in a library generated for alpha chains; its size is not informative. The rearrangement uses TRBV18 and TRBJ1-1, with 9 bases fitting TRBD1. V shed 4 bases and J 2 bases; nucleotides not matched to a gene: 5. This CDR3 has 15 residues. Germline CDR1 KGHSH, CDR2 LQKENI. This CDR3 is CASSRPGQGNTEAFF. The DNA for the CDR3 is TGTGCCAGCTCACGACCGGGACAGGGAAACACTGAAGCTTTCTTT.

This clonotype was detected many times. This beta chain was picked up by a library intended for alpha chains and is off target, so its count carries little meaning. The V gene is TRBV18, the J gene TRBJ2-3, with D unresolved. The CDR3 extends over 14 amino acids. Germline CDR1 reads KGHSH; CDR2 reads LQKENI. Trimming left V 3 bases short and J 5 bases short, with 12 bases between. For the CDR3, the DNA is TGTGCCAGCTCACCTCCTACCGTCGGAGATACGCAGTATTTT. Its translation: CASSPPTVGDTQYF.

This clonotype came up many times. For a library built for alpha chains, this beta chain is a stray read; little rests on its size. The J gene is TRBJ2-1, the V gene TRBV10-1; D remains unclear. The CDR3 totals 14 residues. Trimming pared 6 bases from V and 0 bases from J, leaving 9 bases between. The germline V gene has CDR1 WNHNN and CDR2 SYGVQD (reference sequence). CDR3 sequence reads: CASSRDLSYNEQFF. CDR3 bases: TGCGCCAGCAGCCGAGACCTCTCCTACAATGAGCAGTTCTTC.

About this clonotype: As an off-target read in a library built for alpha chains, this beta chain has a frequency of little significance. This chain links TRBV24-1 with TRBJ2-7; tentative D call: TRBD2 (6 bases). Trimming removed 4 bases at V and 0 bases at J, with 12 bases between. Germline V gene lookup returns CDR1 KGHDR and CDR2 SFDVKD. This CDR3 region has 15 residues. CDR3 sequence (DNA): TGTGCCACCAGTGACAGGGCGGGAAGCTCCTACGAGCAGTACTTC. Translating it yields CATSDRAGSSYEQYF.

Note on this clonotype: This beta chain lies outside the target of a library built for alpha chains; its clone size means little. V gene TRBV20-1 combines with J gene TRBJ2-1; a weak D match, TRBD2 (5 bases). The V end was cut by 5 bases, the J end by 6 bases, with 14 bases between. The CDR3 loop spans 13 amino acids. Germline loops: CDR1 DFQATT, CDR2 SNEGSKA (reference sequence). The chain's CDR3 is CSAWGEVSNEQFF. The CDR3 DNA follows: TGCAGTGCTTGGGGAGAGGTTTCCAATGAGCAGTTCTTC.

Ten or more counts support this clonotype. Within a library made for alpha chains, this beta chain is off target, and its count is uninformative. J is TRBJ2-6 and V is TRBV25-1; D may be TRBD1 (6 bases). Germline lookup yields CDR1 MGHDK and CDR2 SYGVNS. Between the trimmed V and J ends, which lost 1 base and 4 bases, there was a span of 11 bases. This CDR3 region has 16 residues. The CDR3 reads CASSESGAQGANVLTF. CDR3 nucleotide sequence: TGTGCCAGCAGTGAATCAGGGGCGCAAGGGGCCAACGTCCTGACTTTC. Based on the CDR3 plus reference TRBV25-1 and TRBJ2-6, the full variable domain is EADIYQTPRYLVIGTGKKITLECSQTMGHDKMYWYQQDPGMELHLIHYSYGVNSTEKGDLSSESTVSRIRTEHFPLTLESARPSHTSQYLCASSESGAQGANVLTFGAGSRLTVL.

This clonotype showed up many times. Being off target in a library aimed at alpha chains, this beta chain has a size of little meaning. V gene TRBV15 combines with J gene TRBJ2-3; tentative D call: TRBD2 (5 bases). CDR3 size: 15 residues. Germline values: CDR1 LNHNV, CDR2 YYDKDF (reference sequence). V was shortened by 5 bases and J by 3 bases, with 15 bases between the two germline ends. The CDR3 spells CATSGSGLRTDTQYF. DNA of the CDR3: TGTGCCACCAGCGGGAGTGGGCTAAGAACAGATACGCAGTATTTT.

In its sample, this clonotype was seen many times. For a library built for alpha chains, this beta chain is a stray read; little rests on its size. The chain carries TRBV18 and TRBJ2-7; D is unclear. The V gene lost 3 bases and the J gene lost 0 bases, with 9 bases spanning the gap. The germline CDR1 and CDR2 sequences are KGHSH and LQKENI. The CDR3 spans 14 residues. The CDR3 sequence: CASSPISGSYEQYF. In DNA, the CDR3 is TGTGCCAGCTCACCGATCAGTGGCTCCTACGAGCAGTACTTC.

This clonotype was seen repeatedly, ten times or more. For a library built for alpha chains, this beta chain is a stray read; little rests on its size. The chain employs TRBV7-8 and TRBJ1-1, with 7 bases aligning to TRBD1. Germline V gene data show CDR1 as SGHVS and CDR2 as FQNEAQ. There are 15 residues in the CDR3. After removal of 2 bases from V and 6 bases from J, the junction contained 9 bases not matched to a gene. The CDR3 spells CASSLWGRQGSEAFF. For the CDR3, the DNA is TGTGCCAGCAGCTTATGGGGAAGACAGGGTTCTGAAGCTTTCTTT.

Ten or more counts support this clonotype. The library was built for alpha chains, so this beta chain is an off-target read and its size means little. V usage is TRBV30 and J usage is TRBJ1-4; D perhaps matches TRBD1 (5 bases). Trimming removed 4 bases from V and 7 bases from J, with 16 bases in between. Germline CDR1 reads GTSNPN; CDR2 reads SVGIG (reference sequence). The CDR3 is 14 amino acids. CDR3: CAWNRGSHLEKLFF. DNA of the CDR3: TGTGCCTGGAATAGGGGCAGTCATCTTGAAAAACTGTTTTTT.

The table lists this clonotype with many counts. This beta chain is an unintended read in a library built for alpha chains; its size means little. This chain links TRBV27 with TRBJ1-2; D possibly corresponds to TRBD1 (5 bases). Germline V gives CDR1 MNHEY, CDR2 SMNVEV (reference sequence). The CDR3 runs to 15 residues. Trimming stripped 0 bases from V and 2 bases from J, with 10 bases between. The chain's CDR3 is CASSLSTGGNYGYTF. CDR3 DNA: TGTGCCAGCAGTTTATCAACGGGGGGGAACTATGGCTACACCTTC.

Of note for this clonotype: This could be a read error, since a much larger clone is one nucleotide away. Little can be read into the size of this beta chain, an off-target read in a library designed for alpha chains. The chain recombines TRBV28 with TRBJ1-4, with unresolved D. This CDR3 spans 15 amino acids. V dropped 2 bases and J dropped 7 bases, with 14 bases sitting between them. Germline V CDR1 and CDR2: MDHEN, SYDVKM. The CDR3 sequence: CASSLVSRAGEKLFF. CDR3 nucleotide sequence: TGTGCCAGCAGTTTAGTTTCACGGGCCGGTGAAAAACTGTTTTTT.

In this sample, this clonotype turned up many times. The library was prepared for alpha chains; this beta chain is a stray read, so its frequency means little. The rearrangement uses TRBV6-5 and TRBJ1-6; 10 bases map to TRBD1. V dropped 6 bases and J dropped 3; count of bases not matched to a gene: 2. CDR3 length: 15 amino acids. CDR1 is MNHEY and CDR2 is SVGAGI in the germline V gene. The CDR3 loop is CASRGQGGYNSPLHF. As DNA, the CDR3 is TGTGCCAGCAGAGGACAGGGGGGCTATAATTCACCCCTCCACTTT.

Worth noting for this clonotype: Since the library was made to target alpha chains, this beta chain is a stray read and its abundance is not meaningful. This chain uses TRBV6-6 with TRBJ2-7; a weak D match, TRBD2 (6 bases). Germline assignment: CDR1 MNHNY and CDR2 SVGAGI (reference sequence). V lost 2 bases and J lost 6, with 11 bases in between. CDR3 length equals 13 residues. For the CDR3, the DNA is TGTGCCAGCAGTTACGGGACTGGCAGCGAGCAGTACTTC. It yields the protein CASSYGTGSEQYF.

This clonotype was seen many times. This beta chain came through as a stray read in a library set up for alpha chains, and its size says little. This chain joins TRBV27 and TRBJ2-5; maybe TRBD2 (6 bases). Between the trimmed V and J ends, which lost 8 bases and 5 bases, there was a span of 15 bases. This CDR3 is built from 13 residues. Germline CDR1 MNHEY, CDR2 SMNVEV (reference sequence). The CDR3 DNA follows: TGTGCCAGCCGGGCCTGGGCGGGGGAGACCCAGTACTTC. It is translated as CASRAWAGETQYF.

This clonotype was picked up many times. This beta chain is an unintended read in a library built for alpha chains; its size means little. The V call is TRBV6-1, the J call TRBJ1-2; D is undetermined. Trimming removed 0 bases from V and 12 bases from J, with 11 bases in between. This CDR3 spans 12 amino acids. In germline, CDR1 is MNHNS, CDR2 SASEGT. The CDR3 nucleotides are TGTGCCAGCAGTGAAGCTGAACCCCACCACACCTTC. This encodes CASSEAEPHHTF.

This clonotype was detected ten times or more. This beta chain is an off-target read within a library intended for alpha chains, so its frequency means little. V is TRBV11-1 and J is TRBJ2-3, with D maybe TRBD1 (6 bases). The CDR3 consists of 15 residues. Germline values: CDR1 SGHAT, CDR2 FQDESV (reference sequence). With 5 bases removed from V and 3 bases from J, the gap between germline ends came to 15 bases. The CDR3 sequence is CASSPQGRGTDTQYF. The CDR3 DNA is TGTGCCAGCAGCCCACAGGGACGAGGTACAGATACGCAGTATTTT. Supplemented by reference TRBV11-1 and TRBJ2-3, the full variable domain reads EAEVAQSPRYKITEKSQAVAFWCDPISGHATLYWYRQILGQGPELLVQFQDESVVDDSQLPKDRFSAERLKGVDSTLKIQPAELGDSAMYLCASSPQGRGTDTQYFGPGTRLTVL.

In this sample, this clonotype turned up many times. This beta chain turned up in a library designed for alpha chains; as an off-target read, its abundance says little. J is TRBJ2-7 and V is TRBV7-3, with 7 bases aligning to TRBD2. Per the germline V gene, CDR1 is SGHTA and CDR2 is FQGTGA. V shed 5 bases, J shed 4 bases, and the junction held 5 bases outside the gene matches. The CDR3 has 13 residues. Here the CDR3 reads CASSIGLGYEQYF. The CDR3 DNA is TGTGCCAGCAGCATCGGACTAGGATACGAGCAGTACTTC. The full variable domain, in which reference TRBV7-3 and TRBJ2-7 provide the parts outside the CDR3, is GAGVSQTPSNKVTEKGKYVELRCDPISGHTALYWYRQSLGQGPEFLIYFQGTGAADDSGLPNDRFFAVRPEGSVSTLKIQRTERGDSAVYLCASSIGLGYEQYFGPGTRLTVT.

In its sample, this clonotype was seen many times. A library prepared for alpha chains yielded this beta chain as an off-target read; its size is of little meaning. The chain is built from TRBV28 and TRBJ2-7; D perhaps matches TRBD1 (6 bases). Per germline, CDR1 MDHEN and CDR2 SYDVKM. V lost 5 bases to trimming and J lost 7 bases, with 12 bases between them. The CDR3 loop spans 12 amino acids. Here the CDR3 reads CASSPTGLEQYF. The CDR3 nucleotides are TGTGCCAGCAGTCCTACAGGGTTGGAGCAGTACTTC.